Shown below are 4 T cell receptor beta chains from a single sample sequenced in a study of blood T cell repertoires in COVID-19. TCRdb keeps only in-frame clones here, not all; method: immunoSEQ multiplex PCR. The data contain about 50,000 clones, about 86% of them singletons. Specimen: peripheral blood. The receptors were sampled from a woman older than 75 with acute or convalescent COVID-19.

This clone was observed once. This sequence joins TRBV2 and TRBJ1-5; 7 bases fit TRBD1. V dropped 4 bases and J dropped 4; count of bases not matched to a gene: 7. The CDR3 runs to 15 residues. Germline V CDR1 and CDR2: SNHLY, FYNNEI. The CDR3 spells CASSAGTVINQPQHF. The CDR3 DNA reads TGTGCCAGCAGTGCCGGGACAGTAATAAATCAGCCCCAGCATTTT.

This sequence joins TRBV14 and TRBJ2-1, with TRBD1 as a possible D gene (6 bases). The CDR3 sequence is 15 residues long. CDR1 is SGHDN and CDR2 is FVKESK in the germline V gene. The ends were cut back, 3 bases at V and 6 bases at J, with 15 bases in the middle. The CDR3 loop is CASSQQGGGFNEQFF. Here the CDR3 DNA reads TGTGCCAGCAGCCAGCAGGGTGGGGGCTTCAATGAGCAGTTCTTC.

The chain uses TRBV7-8 and TRBJ2-3, with 8 bases identical to TRBD2. Trimming cost V 5 bases and J 2 bases; bases outside gene matches: 6. The germline gives CDR1 SGHVS, CDR2 FQNEAQ. This CDR3 region has 15 residues. The CDR3 DNA reads as TGTGCCAGCAGCGGCTTAGCGGGGAACACAGATACGCAGTATTTT. Amino acid sequence: CASSGLAGNTDTQYF. The variable domain in full, with the rest retrieved from reference TRBV7-8 and TRBJ2-3, is GAGVSQSPRYKVAKRGQDVALRCDPISGHVSLFWYQQALGQGPEFLTYFQNEAQLDKSGLPSDRFFAERPEGSVSTLKIQRTQQEDSAVYLCASSGLAGNTDTQYFGPGTRLTVL.

The V and J genes are TRBV3-1 (or the pseudogene TRBV3-2) and TRBJ2-1; D remains ambiguous. CDR1 is LGHDT, CDR2 YNNKEL, per germline (reference sequence). The CDR3 consists of 13 residues. The V end was cut by 1 base, the J end by 5 bases, with 6 bases between. The CDR3 DNA reads as TGTGCCAGCAGCCAAGGGGCAAACAATGAGCAGTTCTTC. As protein: CASSQGANNEQFF.